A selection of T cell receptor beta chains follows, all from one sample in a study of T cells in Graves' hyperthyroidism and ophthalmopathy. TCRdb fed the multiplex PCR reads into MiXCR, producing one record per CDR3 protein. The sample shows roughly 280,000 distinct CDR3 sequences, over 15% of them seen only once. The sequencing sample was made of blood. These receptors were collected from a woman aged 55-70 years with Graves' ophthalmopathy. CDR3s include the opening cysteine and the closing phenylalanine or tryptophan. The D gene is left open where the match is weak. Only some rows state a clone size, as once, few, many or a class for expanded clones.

CDR3: CAWRNRNYGYTF
DNA: TGTGCCTGGAGGAATCGGAACTATGGCTACACCTTC
D: NA
V: TRBV30
size: NA
J: TRBJ1-2

CDR3: CASSSPPVEQYF
DNA: TGTGCCAGCAGCTCGCCACCAGTCGAGCAGTACTTC
D: NA
V: TRBV7-2
size: many
J: TRBJ2-7

CDR3: CASSADGDNYYEQYF
DNA: TGTGCCAGCAGCGCCGATGGGGACAACTACTACGAGCAGTACTTC
D: NA
V: TRBV9
size: NA
J: TRBJ2-7

CDR3: CASSSEGSSYNKQLF
DNA: TGTGCCAGTAGTAGCGAGGGTAGCTCCTACAATAAGCAGCTCTTC
D: NA
V: TRBV19
size: NA
J: TRBJ2-1

CDR3: CASSLAEGRAFF
DNA: TGTGCCAGCAGCTTAGCTGAGGGGCGGGCTTTCTTT
D: NA
V: TRBV7-2
size: many
J: TRBJ1-1

CDR3: CASSSRKNSAVVPQHF
DNA: TGTGCCAGCAGTAGCCGAAAGAACAGCGCGGTTGTGCCCCAGCATTTT
D: NA
V: TRBV6-2/TRBV6-3
size: many
J: TRBJ1-5

CDR3: CASSSGTVGSPLHF
DNA: TGTGCCAGCAGTTCCGGGACAGTAGGGTCACCCCTCCACTTT
D: TRBD1
V: TRBV12-3/TRBV12-4
size: NA
J: TRBJ1-6

CDR3: CASSGLAGAETQYF
DNA: TGCGCCAGCAGCGGCCTAGCGGGGGCGGAGACCCAGTACTTC
D: TRBD2
V: TRBV5-1
size: many
J: TRBJ2-5

CDR3: CASRRGDYNEQFF
DNA: TGTGCCAGCAGGAGGGGGGACTACAATGAGCAGTTCTTC
D: NA
V: TRBV12-3/TRBV12-4
size: many
J: TRBJ2-1

CDR3: CASSPRDRGVHGYTF
DNA: TGCGCCAGCAGCCCCCGGGACAGGGGGGTTCATGGCTACACCTTC
D: TRBD1
V: TRBV5-1
size: many
J: TRBJ1-2

CDR3: CASSEDRSYVQPQHF
DNA: TGTGCCAGCAGTGAAGATCGCTCCTACGTCCAGCCCCAGCATTTT
D: NA
V: TRBV6-1
size: few
J: TRBJ1-5

CDR3: CASSKDRGGTEAFF
DNA: TGTGCCAGTAGTAAGGACAGGGGGGGCACTGAAGCTTTCTTT
D: TRBD1
V: TRBV19
size: few
J: TRBJ1-1

CDR3: CASSLERETQYF
DNA: TGTGCCAGCAGCTTAGAGCGAGAGACCCAGTACTTC
D: NA
V: TRBV7-2
size: many
J: TRBJ2-5

CDR3: CASRLGQEGTDTQYF
DNA: TGTGCCAGCAGATTAGGACAGGAAGGCACAGATACGCAGTATTTT
D: TRBD1
V: TRBV5-8
size: few
J: TRBJ2-3

CDR3: CASSRYRFPSYEQYF
DNA: TGTGCCAGCAGCCGATACCGGTTCCCCTCCTACGAGCAGTACTTC
D: NA
V: TRBV28
size: many
J: TRBJ2-7

CDR3: CASSSGQGIEKLFF
DNA: TGTGCCAGCAGCTCGGGACAGGGGATAGAAAAACTGTTTTTT
D: TRBD1
V: TRBV7-9
size: few
J: TRBJ1-4

CDR3: CASSLDLERTDTQYF
DNA: TGCGCCAGCAGCTTGGATCTAGAACGCACAGATACGCAGTATTTT
D: NA
V: TRBV5-1
size: many
J: TRBJ2-3

CDR3: CASSQEGLGGVWGANVLTF
DNA: TGTGCCAGCAGCCAAGAAGGACTTGGTGGGGTATGGGGGGCCAACGTCCTGACTTTC
D: NA
V: TRBV4-2
size: few
J: TRBJ2-6

CDR3: CASSPGQKDGYTF
DNA: TGTGCCAGCAGCCCGGGACAGAAGGATGGCTACACCTTC
D: TRBD1
V: TRBV2
size: few
J: TRBJ1-2

CDR3: CASGLGLAGNQPQHF
DNA: TGTGCTAGTGGCTTAGGACTAGCGGGCAATCAGCCCCAGCATTTT
D: NA
V: TRBV12-5
size: many
J: TRBJ1-5

CDR3: CASSLVQLNGYTF
DNA: TGTGCCAGCAGCTTAGTACAGCTAAATGGCTACACCTTC
D: NA
V: TRBV7-9
size: few
J: TRBJ1-2

CDR3: CASNQRERSYNEQFF
DNA: TGTGCCAGCAACCAGCGGGAGAGGTCCTACAATGAGCAGTTCTTC
D: TRBD2
V: TRBV7-9
size: NA
J: TRBJ2-1

CDR3: CASSYPHGQGYTGELFF
DNA: TGTGCCAGCAGCTACCCACACGGACAGGGGTATACCGGGGAGCTGTTTTTT
D: TRBD1
V: TRBV7-6
size: NA
J: TRBJ2-2

CDR3: CASRNLGGTEAFF
DNA: TGTGCCAGTCGGAATCTGGGTGGGACTGAAGCTTTCTTT
D: NA
V: TRBV12-3/TRBV12-4
size: many
J: TRBJ1-1

CDR3: CASSPRDRVYYEQYF
DNA: TGTGCCAGCTCACCACGGGACAGGGTTTACTACGAGCAGTACTTC
D: TRBD1
V: TRBV18
size: many
J: TRBJ2-7

CDR3: CSVHSLTVPRSYNEQFF
DNA: TGCAGCGTTCATAGTCTGACCGTCCCTCGCTCCTACAATGAGCAGTTCTTC
D: NA
V: TRBV29-1
size: few
J: TRBJ2-1

CDR3: CSARGGGYTF
DNA: TGCAGTGCTAGAGGAGGTGGCTACACCTTC
D: NA
V: TRBV20-1
size: many
J: TRBJ1-2

CDR3: CASSKTGQGVTGELFF
DNA: TGTGCCAGCTCTAAAACCGGACAGGGTGTCACCGGGGAGCTGTTTTTT
D: TRBD1
V: TRBV18
size: many
J: TRBJ2-2

CDR3: CASSSRGTEAFF
DNA: TGTGCCAGCAGCTCAAGGGGGACTGAAGCTTTCTTT
D: NA
V: TRBV7-2
size: many
J: TRBJ1-1

CDR3: CASSGLGYHEQYF
DNA: TGTGCCAGCAGCGGATTGGGGTACCACGAGCAGTACTTC
D: NA
V: TRBV12-3/TRBV12-4
size: many
J: TRBJ2-7

CDR3: CASSVDGDTEAFF
DNA: TGTGCCAGCAGCGTAGATGGGGATACTGAAGCTTTCTTT
D: NA
V: TRBV9
size: many
J: TRBJ1-1

CDR3: CASSPRQGARDTQYF
DNA: TGCGCCAGCAGCCCCCGACAGGGGGCACGAGATACGCAGTATTTT
D: TRBD1
V: TRBV4-3
size: NA
J: TRBJ2-3

CDR3: CASSIGRGRSPLHF
DNA: TGTGCCAGTAGTATCGGCAGGGGGCGATCACCCCTCCACTTT
D: TRBD1
V: TRBV19
size: NA
J: TRBJ1-6

CDR3: CASSELAGGARIGGEQFF
DNA: TGTGCCAGCAGTGAATTAGCGGGGGGGGCGCGTATCGGAGGTGAGCAGTTCTTC
D: TRBD2
V: TRBV6-1
size: many
J: TRBJ2-1

CDR3: CASSSGSVSDEQYF
DNA: TGTGCCAGCAGTTCCGGGAGCGTTTCCGACGAGCAGTACTTC
D: NA
V: TRBV6-2/TRBV6-3
size: many
J: TRBJ2-7

CDR3: CSWRRVQPQHF
DNA: TGTAGCTGGCGGCGGGTTCAGCCCCAGCATTTT
D: NA
V: TRBV25-1
size: few
J: TRBJ1-5

CDR3: CASSDIRGTDTQYF
DNA: TGTGCCAGCAGTGACATACGGGGCACAGATACGCAGTATTTT
D: NA
V: TRBV27
size: many
J: TRBJ2-3

CDR3: CASSQDRAESYNEQFF
DNA: TGCGCCAGCAGCCAAGATCGGGCGGAATCCTACAATGAGCAGTTCTTC
D: NA
V: TRBV4-3
size: many
J: TRBJ2-1

CDR3: CSAPVTGGNQPQHF
DNA: TGCAGTGCTCCAGTGACAGGGGGCAATCAGCCCCAGCATTTT
D: TRBD1
V: TRBV20-1
size: many
J: TRBJ1-5

CDR3: CASSYRDRGLTQYF
DNA: TGTGCCAGCAGTTACCGGGACAGGGGGCTTACGCAGTATTTT
D: TRBD1
V: TRBV12-3/TRBV12-4
size: NA
J: TRBJ2-3

CDR3: CASSRVSGRAFYEQYF
DNA: TGTGCCAGCAGTCGGGTTAGCGGGAGGGCCTTCTACGAGCAGTACTTC
D: TRBD2
V: TRBV28
size: many
J: TRBJ2-7

CDR3: CASSLTSGGETDTQYF
DNA: TGTGCCAGCAGTTTGACTAGCGGGGGGGAAACAGATACGCAGTATTTT
D: TRBD2
V: TRBV12-3/TRBV12-4
size: many
J: TRBJ2-3

CDR3: CASSPGPGATDTQYF
DNA: TGCGCCAGCAGCCCAGGTCCGGGGGCTACAGATACGCAGTATTTT
D: NA
V: TRBV5-1
size: few
J: TRBJ2-3

CDR3: CASSVMFNEQFF
DNA: TGTGCCAGCAGCGTTATGTTCAATGAGCAGTTCTTC
D: NA
V: TRBV9
size: NA
J: TRBJ2-1

CDR3: CSALTQGNEQYF
DNA: TGCAGTGCTCTTACACAGGGGAACGAGCAGTACTTC
D: TRBD1
V: TRBV20-1
size: many
J: TRBJ2-7

CDR3: CATSDPKPGVNEKLFF
DNA: TGTGCCACCAGTGATCCGAAACCCGGGGTTAATGAAAAACTGTTTTTT
D: NA
V: TRBV24-1
size: few
J: TRBJ1-4

CDR3: CASSLGIGREQYF
DNA: TGTGCCAGCAGCTTAGGTATAGGGAGGGAGCAGTACTTC
D: NA
V: TRBV7-9
size: many
J: TRBJ2-7

CDR3: CASSLRAGEEGGYEKLFF
DNA: TGTGCCAGCAGCCTGAGGGCAGGAGAAGAGGGGGGCTACGAAAAACTGTTTTTT
D: NA
V: TRBV5-6
size: many
J: TRBJ1-4

CDR3: CASSFRTTNTGELFF
DNA: TGTGCCAGCTCGTTCAGGACTACCAACACCGGGGAGCTGTTTTTT
D: NA
V: TRBV18
size: NA
J: TRBJ2-2

CDR3: CASSRMDRLNTGELFF
DNA: TGTGCCAGCAGCCGGATGGACAGGCTGAACACCGGGGAGCTGTTTTTT
D: TRBD1
V: TRBV7-9
size: many
J: TRBJ2-2

CDR3: CSASNSRGDTEAFF
DNA: TGCAGTGCTAGTAATAGTAGGGGAGACACTGAAGCTTTCTTT
D: NA
V: TRBV20-1
size: many
J: TRBJ1-1

CDR3: CASSLDGPVNEKLVF
DNA: TGCGCCAGCAGCTTGGACGGGCCGGTTAATGAAAAACTGGTTTTT
D: NA
V: TRBV5-1
size: few
J: TRBJ1-4

CDR3: CASSGTSGARTATGELSF
DNA: TGTGCCAGCAGCGGGACTAGCGGAGCCCGGACGGCCACCGGGGAGCTGTCTTTT
D: TRBD2
V: TRBV7-9
size: NA
J: TRBJ2-2

CDR3: CASSFPWTEGGGYTF
DNA: TGTGCCAGCAGCTTCCCCTGGACAGAAGGAGGCGGCTACACCTTC
D: NA
V: TRBV5-4
size: few
J: TRBJ1-2

CDR3: CASSSLGGDTGELFF
DNA: TGTGCCAGCAGCTCCCTGGGGGGCGACACCGGGGAGCTGTTTTTT
D: NA
V: TRBV7-3
size: NA
J: TRBJ2-2